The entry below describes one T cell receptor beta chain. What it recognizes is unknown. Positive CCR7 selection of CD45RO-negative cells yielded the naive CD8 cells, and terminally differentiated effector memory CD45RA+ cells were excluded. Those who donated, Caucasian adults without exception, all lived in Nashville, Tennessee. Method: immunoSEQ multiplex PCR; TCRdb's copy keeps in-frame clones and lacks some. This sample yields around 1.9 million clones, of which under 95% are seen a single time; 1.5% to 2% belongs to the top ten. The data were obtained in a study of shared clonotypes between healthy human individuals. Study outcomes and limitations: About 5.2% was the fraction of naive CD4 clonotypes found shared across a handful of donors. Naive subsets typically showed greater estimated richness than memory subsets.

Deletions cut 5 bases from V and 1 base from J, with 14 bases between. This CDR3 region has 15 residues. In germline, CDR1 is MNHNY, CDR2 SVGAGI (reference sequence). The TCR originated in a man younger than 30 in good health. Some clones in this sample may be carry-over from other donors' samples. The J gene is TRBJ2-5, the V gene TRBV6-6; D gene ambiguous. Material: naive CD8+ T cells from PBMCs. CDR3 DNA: TGTGCCAGCAGTCGCGGACGGACGGGCCAAGAGACCCAGTACTTC. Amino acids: CASSRGRTGQETQYF.